A selection of T cell receptor beta chains follows, all from one sample in a study of blood T cell repertoires in COVID-19. Data came from immunoSEQ multiplex PCR; TCRdb stores just in-frame clones and leaves some out. The table lists 250,000 to 350,000 clones, 89% of them singletons. Material: peripheral blood. The receptor source for this set is a woman aged 55-69 years with acute or convalescent COVID-19. Both conserved end residues are part of each CDR3. The order of the fields is D gene, V gene, clone size, J gene, CDR3 DNA, CDR3 protein. D genes are given only for firm matches. Clone size appears in some rows only: once, few, many, or a class for an expanded clone.

d_call: NA; v_call: TRBV7-8; clone_size: once; j_call: TRBJ1-2; cdr3_nt: TGTGCCAGCAGCGAAGGGGGGGGAAGGTTCTTTGGCTACACCTTC; cdr3_aa: CASSEGGGRFFGYTF
d_call: NA; v_call: TRBV28; clone_size: NA; j_call: TRBJ1-5; cdr3_nt: TGTGCCAGCAGTTCTGACCTCAGGGATAGTCAGCCCCAGCATTTT; cdr3_aa: CASSSDLRDSQPQHF
d_call: TRBD1; v_call: TRBV6-6; clone_size: NA; j_call: TRBJ1-3; cdr3_nt: TGTGCCACGAAAGAACAGGGGGCAGGTGGAAACACCATATATTTT; cdr3_aa: CATKEQGAGGNTIYF
d_call: NA; v_call: TRBV27; clone_size: NA; j_call: TRBJ2-1; cdr3_nt: TGTGCCAGTACAACGTCTGGGCTCTACAATGAGCAGTTCTTC; cdr3_aa: CASTTSGLYNEQFF
d_call: TRBD1; v_call: TRBV11-1; clone_size: once; j_call: TRBJ1-2; cdr3_nt: TGTGCCAGCAGGGACCAGGGGGCGCCCGGCTACACCTTC; cdr3_aa: CASRDQGAPGYTF
d_call: NA; v_call: TRBV18; clone_size: NA; j_call: TRBJ2-2; cdr3_nt: TGTGCCAGCTCACCAAGGAGGGGCACCGGGGAGCTGTTTTTT; cdr3_aa: CASSPRRGTGELFF
d_call: NA; v_call: TRBV18; clone_size: NA; j_call: TRBJ1-1; cdr3_nt: TGTGCCAGCTCATTGAACCGGGATGCAAGGACTGAAGCTTTCTTT; cdr3_aa: CASSLNRDARTEAFF
d_call: TRBD2; v_call: TRBV7-3; clone_size: NA; j_call: TRBJ2-1; cdr3_nt: TGTGCCAGCAGCTTAACGTTAGGAGCGGGGGGATTCAATGAGCAGTTCTTC; cdr3_aa: CASSLTLGAGGFNEQFF
d_call: NA; v_call: TRBV15; clone_size: once; j_call: TRBJ2-1; cdr3_nt: TGTGCCACCAGCAGCCTTCAGGATGAGCAGTTCTTC; cdr3_aa: CATSSLQDEQFF
d_call: NA; v_call: TRBV4-3; clone_size: NA; j_call: TRBJ2-2; cdr3_nt: TGCGCCAGCAGCCAAGATGCGGGGGCCGGGAACACCGGGGAGCTGTTTTTT; cdr3_aa: CASSQDAGAGNTGELFF
d_call: NA; v_call: TRBV6-2/TRBV6-3; clone_size: few; j_call: TRBJ1-1; cdr3_nt: TGTGCCAGCAGCCCTTTCTGGGCAGGGGTTAACACTGAAGCTTTCTTT; cdr3_aa: CASSPFWAGVNTEAFF
d_call: NA; v_call: TRBV3-1/TRBV3-2; clone_size: NA; j_call: TRBJ2-3; cdr3_nt: TGTGCCAGCAGCCGGGGGGTCGCAGATACGCAGTATTTT; cdr3_aa: CASSRGVADTQYF
d_call: NA; v_call: TRBV7-2; clone_size: few; j_call: TRBJ1-6; cdr3_nt: TGTGCCAGCAGCTTAGGGAGCTCCTATAATTCACCCCTCCACTTT; cdr3_aa: CASSLGSSYNSPLHF
d_call: TRBD1; v_call: TRBV18; clone_size: NA; j_call: TRBJ1-5; cdr3_nt: TGTGCCAGCTCATACGTGTTTGTGACAGGGGACAATCAGCCCCAGCATTTT; cdr3_aa: CASSYVFVTGDNQPQHF
d_call: TRBD2; v_call: TRBV5-1; clone_size: once; j_call: TRBJ2-5; cdr3_nt: TGCGCCAGCAGCTTGGGACCTACTAGCGGGGTTGAGACCCAGTACTTC; cdr3_aa: CASSLGPTSGVETQYF
d_call: TRBD1; v_call: TRBV9; clone_size: NA; j_call: TRBJ1-5; cdr3_nt: TGTGCCAGCAGCGCGGGACAGTCGGAAAATCAGCCCCAGCATTTT; cdr3_aa: CASSAGQSENQPQHF
d_call: TRBD2; v_call: TRBV7-6; clone_size: NA; j_call: TRBJ2-2; cdr3_nt: TGTGCCAGCTCCTCGGCTAGCGGGGGCCCAACAGCCGGGGAGCTGTTTTTT; cdr3_aa: CASSSASGGPTAGELFF
d_call: NA; v_call: TRBV6-5; clone_size: NA; j_call: TRBJ1-2; cdr3_nt: TGTGCCAGCAGTTGGGGCGGACACTATGGCTACACCTTC; cdr3_aa: CASSWGGHYGYTF
d_call: TRBD1; v_call: TRBV3-1/TRBV3-2; clone_size: NA; j_call: TRBJ2-5; cdr3_nt: TGTGCCAGCAGCCGCGGACAGGGGGCGTCCCAAGAGACCCAGTACTTC; cdr3_aa: CASSRGQGASQETQYF
d_call: TRBD1; v_call: TRBV5-1; clone_size: NA; j_call: TRBJ1-1; cdr3_nt: TGCGCCAGCAGCTCACGGGACAGGGGGCTGAACACTGAAGCTTTCTTT; cdr3_aa: CASSSRDRGLNTEAFF
d_call: NA; v_call: TRBV18; clone_size: NA; j_call: TRBJ1-5; cdr3_nt: TGTGCCAGCTCCGACGGGAATTGGAATCAGCCCCAGCATTTT; cdr3_aa: CASSDGNWNQPQHF
d_call: NA; v_call: TRBV4-1; clone_size: NA; j_call: TRBJ2-5; cdr3_nt: TGCGCCAGCAGCCAGTGGCACGGGGAGACCCAGTACTTC; cdr3_aa: CASSQWHGETQYF
d_call: NA; v_call: TRBV6-4; clone_size: NA; j_call: TRBJ2-1; cdr3_nt: TGTGCCAGCAGCGGGACTGGGCCCGGGGAGCAGTTCTTC; cdr3_aa: CASSGTGPGEQFF
d_call: NA; v_call: TRBV7-2; clone_size: once; j_call: TRBJ2-7; cdr3_nt: TGTGCCAGCAGCTTATGGTTTAGCGAGCCAGTCGAGCAGTACTTC; cdr3_aa: CASSLWFSEPVEQYF
d_call: NA; v_call: TRBV4-3; clone_size: NA; j_call: TRBJ1-3; cdr3_nt: TGCGCCAGCAGCCAAGATCCGGGAAGCTCTGGAAACACCATATATTTT; cdr3_aa: CASSQDPGSSGNTIYF
d_call: NA; v_call: TRBV30; clone_size: NA; j_call: TRBJ1-5; cdr3_nt: TGTGCCTGGAGTGTACATTCTGGCGGTAGCAATCAGCCCCAGCATTTT; cdr3_aa: CAWSVHSGGSNQPQHF
d_call: TRBD1; v_call: TRBV14; clone_size: NA; j_call: TRBJ1-4; cdr3_nt: TGTGCCAGCAGCCAAGTGGGGACAGGCCCTGAAAAACTGTTTTTT; cdr3_aa: CASSQVGTGPEKLFF